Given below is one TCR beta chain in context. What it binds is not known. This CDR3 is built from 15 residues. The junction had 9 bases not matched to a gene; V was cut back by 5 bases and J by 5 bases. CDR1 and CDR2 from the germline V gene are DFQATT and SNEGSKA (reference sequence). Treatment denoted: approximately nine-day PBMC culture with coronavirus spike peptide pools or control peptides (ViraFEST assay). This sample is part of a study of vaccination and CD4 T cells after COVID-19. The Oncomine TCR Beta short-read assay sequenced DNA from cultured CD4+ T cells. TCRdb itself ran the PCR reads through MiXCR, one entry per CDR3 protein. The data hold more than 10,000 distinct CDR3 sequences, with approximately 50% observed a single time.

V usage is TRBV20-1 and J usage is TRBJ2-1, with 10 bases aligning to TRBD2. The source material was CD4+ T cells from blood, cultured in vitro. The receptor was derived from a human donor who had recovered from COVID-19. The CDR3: CSAAGAGGPNNEQFF. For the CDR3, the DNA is TGCAGTGCTGCAGGAGCGGGAGGGCCTAACAATGAGCAGTTCTTC.